The next 5 T cell receptor beta chains were all read from a single sample in a study of blood T cell repertoires in COVID-19 (dated by TCRdb to 2018 to 2020). The library was prepared using the immunoSEQ multiplex PCR assay. The table comes from immuneACCESS by way of TCRdb, which keeps in-frame sequences with V and J called. Part of the clones is missing from these tables; in studies checked, under half for an unresolved V gene and the rest for unknown reasons. In all, the sample holds tens of thousands of clones, and 75% to 95% of those were seen once. The ten largest account for 1.5% to 2% of the sample. Sequencing used peripheral blood. These receptors all come from a woman aged 45-59 years in a cohort sampled during active COVID-19.

The genes are TRBV7-9 and TRBJ2-1; no firm D call. Germline values: CDR1 SEHNR, CDR2 FQNEAQ (reference sequence). V shed 1 base and J shed 5 bases, with 18 bases lying between them. CDR3 size: 17 residues. CDR3 protein: CASSLDPSPPGHNEQFF. CDR3 nucleotides: TGTGCCAGCAGCTTAGACCCCAGCCCCCCAGGCCACAATGAGCAGTTCTTC.

This chain links TRBV12-3 or TRBV12-4 with TRBJ2-2; maybe TRBD2 (5 bases). The ends were cut back, 7 bases at V and 7 bases at J, with 10 bases in the middle. This CDR3 comprises 12 residues. CDR3 in amino acids: CASTSRGGELFF. The CDR3 DNA is TGTGCCAGCACCTCCCGGGGCGGGGAGCTGTTTTTT.

This chain connects TRBV18 to TRBJ2-5; 13 positions match TRBD2. The trim removed 3 bases at V and 5 bases at J, leaving 12 bases unmatched. The CDR3 runs to 18 residues. CDR1 is KGHSH and CDR2 is LQKENI in the germline V gene. CDR3 sequence reads: CASSPYSILAGGSETQYF. DNA for the CDR3: TGTGCCAGCTCACCGTACTCCATACTAGCGGGGGGGAGTGAGACCCAGTACTTC.

The CDR3 sequence is CSVDLSEPQETQYF. The CDR3 nucleotides read TGCAGCGTTGATCTTTCAGAACCCCAAGAGACCCAGTACTTC. The chain carries TRBV29-1 and TRBJ2-5; D ambiguous. CDR1 is SQVTM and CDR2 is ANQGSEA in the germline V gene. The CDR3 totals 14 residues. V lost 3 bases and J lost 1, with 12 bases in between.

This chain joins TRBV4-2 and TRBJ2-1; 9 bases match TRBD1. This CDR3 comprises 16 residues. V lost 1 base, J lost 2 bases, and 3 bases stayed unmatched. Germline CDR1 LGHNA, CDR2 YNFKEQ. The CDR3 loop reads CASSQGQGGTYNEQFF. The CDR3 DNA is TGTGCCAGCAGCCAAGGACAGGGGGGAACCTACAATGAGCAGTTCTTC.